These 8 T cell receptor beta chains were all obtained from the same sample, sequenced in a study of monozygotic twins with inflammatory bowel disease. TCRdb reprocessed the 5' RACE reads; each CDR3 protein has one entry and no DNA is given. Seen in this sample are about 300,000 distinct CDR3 sequences; the ten most common clones hold 5.6%. Sequencing used blood. Receptors originate from a human donor with ulcerative colitis or Crohn's disease, or a healthy co-twin of an affected twin (not recorded which).

The chain recombines TRBV18 with TRBJ2-3; TCRdb's D call, TRBD2, is unchecked because there is no DNA. The CDR3 length is 16 residues. Germline V gene lookup returns CDR1 KGHSH and CDR2 LQKENI. CDR3 sequence: CASSPQTSGVSDTQYF.

This chain connects TRBV6-2 or TRBV6-3 to TRBJ1-2; as DNA is missing, the TRBD1 call by TCRdb cannot be tested. The CDR3 spans 13 residues. In germline, CDR1 is MNHEY, CDR2 SVGEGT. The CDR3 loop reads CASRTGTGYGYTF.

CDR3 region: CASSTVGGPDTQYF. The chain joins TRBV5-1 to TRBJ2-3; with no DNA, the TCRdb D assignment of TRBD1 cannot be verified. The germline V gene encodes CDR1 SGHRS and CDR2 YFSETQ. The CDR3 consists of 14 residues.

The rearrangement links TRBV27 to TRBJ1-2; TCRdb indicates TRBD1, and absent DNA this call remains unverified. The CDR3 sequence is 12 residues long. Germline V lookup: CDR1 MNHEY, CDR2 SMNVEV (reference sequence). This chain's CDR3 is CASKGDRYGYTF.

The chain is built from TRBV18 and TRBJ1-1; TCRdb gives TRBD1 as the D gene, but with no DNA this cannot be confirmed. The CDR3 has 14 residues. CDR1 is KGHSH and CDR2 is LQKENI in the germline V gene. This CDR3 reads CASSRDGVNTEAFF.

CDR3: CSATGQGFYNEQFF. The chain has TRBV20-1 and TRBJ2-1; TCRdb's D call, TRBD1, is unchecked because there is no DNA. Germline V CDR1 and CDR2: DFQATT, SNEGSKA (reference sequence). This CDR3 spans 14 amino acids.

V gene TRBV30 combines with J gene TRBJ1-5. This CDR3 has 15 residues. The germline gives CDR1 GTSNPN, CDR2 SVGIG (reference sequence). The CDR3: CAWSLGVGFNQPQHF.

J is TRBJ2-7 and V is TRBV11-2; TCRdb names TRBD1, which stays unverified in the absence of DNA. The CDR3 totals 16 residues. Germline V lookup: CDR1 SGHAT, CDR2 FQNNGV. CDR3: CASSLGWGQGTYEQYF. Drawing the rest from reference TRBV11-2 and TRBJ2-7, the complete variable domain is EAGVAQSPRYKIIEKRQSVAFWCNPISGHATLYWYQQILGQGPKLLIQFQNNGVVDDSQLPKDRFSAERLKGVDSTLKIQPAKLEDSAVYLCASSLGWGQGTYEQYFGPGTRLTVT.